This TCR beta chain was sequenced during a study of regulatory T cells. To note about this clone: No antigen is known for it.

Whole-study findings and limits: In patients, unique TRB V-J pairs were restricted and V/J usage skewed, especially in Tregs. In CD3G-deficient patients, conventional CD4+ T cells were enriched for hydrophobic CDR3 residues at positions 6 and 7.

The PCR used 52 TRBV and 13 TRBJ primers. The protocol was immunoSEQ multiplex PCR, while the TCRdb copy is restricted to in-frame clones and leaves out a portion. Here the sample spans tens of thousands of clones, approximately 90% being singletons. All CD3G-deficient patients showed autoimmunity, more severe in two. At testing, patients were 2 to 39 years old, with reduced naive and increased memory T-cell proportions. The CDR3 contains 16 residues. Germline CDR1 reads MDHEN; CDR2 reads SYDVKM. V lost 5 bases and J lost 5; bases outside the gene matches: 12. This receptor was taken from a child aged 5-17 years with CD3G deficiency. The gene calls are TRBV28 and TRBJ2-7; 10 nucleotides align to TRBD1. What was sequenced was conventional CD4+ T cells sorted from blood. DNA for the CDR3: TGTGCCAGCAGTGGACTTGGGACAGGGGCCCGTGACGAGCAGTACTTC. It is translated as CASSGLGTGARDEQYF. Drawing the rest from reference TRBV28 and TRBJ2-7, the complete variable domain is DVKVTQSSRYLVKRTGEKVFLECVQDMDHENMFWYRQDPGLGLRLIYFSYDVKMKEKGDIPEGYSVSREKKERFSLILESASTNQTSMYLCASSGLGTGARDEQYFGPGTRLTVT.